Listed below are T cell receptor beta chains from one sample, sequenced in a study of technical replicates of blood from a handful of donors. The method was immunoSEQ multiplex PCR; TCRdb's version includes in-frame clones alone and lacks a portion of them. The data contain around 79,000 clones, over 75% of them singletons. The sequenced sample was T cells isolated from PBMCs. The receptors were gathered from a human donor in good health. Each CDR3 is given without its conserved first and last residue. The D gene is left open where the match is weak.

TRBV27 NA ASSPYQGYEQY
TRBV6-1 NA ASSDPKGGTDTQY
TRBV29-1 TRBD1 SVRLQGGRTEAF
TRBV12-5 NA ASGPDWDQPQH
TRBV5-1 NA ASSKTGPETPRGNQPQH
TRBV9 NA ASSSQGAGNTIY
TRBV5-1 NA ASSLERGLVGTEAF
TRBV19 TRBD2 ASSIQAGVNWGEQF
TRBV10-3 TRBD2 AINSGELNEQF
TRBV28 TRBD2 ASSRLAESYEQY
TRBV6-1 TRBD1 ASSAAAGTGGADEQF
TRBV7-8 NA ASSLGRDNEKLF
TRBV27 TRBD1 ASSFSGTGGGYGYT
TRBV4-1 NA ASRPINRDAYEQY
TRBV5-1 TRBD2 ASSLGRLAGGGGNEQF
TRBV28 TRBD1 ASGTGGVGEKLF
TRBV5-4 TRBD1 ASSREGAGTGELF
TRBV11-3 NA ASSLDHHEQF
TRBV18 NA ASSPITAARDTQY
TRBV6-6 NA ASIGTLYNEQF
TRBV7-9 TRBD2 ASSSQRGARYSTDTQY
TRBV5-1 TRBD2 ASSPDPLASGGTQY
TRBV14 NA ASSPGVGAYTEAF
TRBV6-1 NA ASRLGPEHAF
TRBV28 TRBD1 ASSSQGAGEKLF
TRBV18 TRBD1 ASSLSDRGQGEQY
TRBV5-1 TRBD2 ASSVSGPWDYEQY
TRBV6-1 NA ASSEAGQSPRNTIY
TRBV13 TRBD1 ASSSGQGLRELF
TRBV9 TRBD2 ASSPEGLAGGPGEQF
TRBV4-1 NA ASSQVLLEQY
TRBV28 TRBD1 ASSIGGDRGENIQY
TRBV19 TRBD2 ASSLTSGTGGEQF
TRBV5-1 NA ASSQQETQY
TRBV29-1 TRBD2 SVGGGTSYNEQF
TRBV2 NA ASSGVRGDTEAF
TRBV7-9 NA ASSLTFTGNTEAF
TRBV5-4 NA ASSLAPGLEKLF
TRBV18 TRBD1 ASAPGQRYEQY
TRBV11-3 NA ASSQRGGNQPQH
TRBV10-1 NA ASSRTGRGYEQY
TRBV6-6 NA ASSQQGYNEQF
TRBV7-6 NA ASSRNMEVWGTDTQY
TRBV7-8 TRBD2 ASSLVFGLAGGLDEQF
TRBV4-1 NA ASSQVSARGVSF
TRBV19 NA ASSIGHSSGYEQY
TRBV7-2 NA ASSLSPNQPQH
TRBV11-3 NA ASSSGEANYGYT
TRBV30 NA AWRVGGNQPQH
TRBV28 NA ASNGRISGELF
TRBV30 NA AWSVGGNQPQH
TRBV19 NA ASRADEVYNEQF
TRBV7-2 TRBD2 ASSWGLAVLGEQF
TRBV6-1 TRBD1 ASSGDRASGNTIY
TRBV5-5 NA ASPIEGKLYGYT
TRBV11-2 NA ASSLVSSYEQY
TRBV27 NA ASSLSQGFEKLF
TRBV5-1 NA ASSLNDRNQETQY
TRBV6-1 TRBD1 ASRDRDDDEQY